The clone carrying this T cell receptor beta chain was detected only a few times. Its antigen is not identified. These data originate in a study of beta chain features in type 1 diabetes. Overall study findings and caveats: People with Type 1 diabetes carried modestly yet significantly shorter TCRB CDR3s in all four CD4+ subsets.

Expressed TCRB transcripts were sequenced because the isolated RNA had all been reverse transcribed beforehand. Profiled with immunoSEQ multiplex PCR; TCRdb holds only in-frame clones, not every one. The table lists around 330,000 clones, 9.5% to 12% of them singletons. The CDR3 contains 16 residues. From germline, CDR1 is SGHNT and CDR2 YYREEE (reference sequence). The V and J ends lost 3 bases and 2 bases respectively, with 17 bases between them. Sorted CD4+ subsets: naive, central memory, regulatory, stem cell-like memory (CD45RO/CCR7/CD25/CD127/CD95/CD27 panel). The source of this sequence is a woman younger than 45 in good health. The sequenced sample consisted of naive CD4+ T cells from blood. This chain links TRBV5-4 with TRBJ1-1; a possible D gene is TRBD1 (5 bases). The CDR3 reads CASSSRQKARNTEAFF. For the CDR3, the DNA is TGTGCCAGCAGCTCTAGACAGAAAGCCCGAAACACTGAAGCTTTCTTT.